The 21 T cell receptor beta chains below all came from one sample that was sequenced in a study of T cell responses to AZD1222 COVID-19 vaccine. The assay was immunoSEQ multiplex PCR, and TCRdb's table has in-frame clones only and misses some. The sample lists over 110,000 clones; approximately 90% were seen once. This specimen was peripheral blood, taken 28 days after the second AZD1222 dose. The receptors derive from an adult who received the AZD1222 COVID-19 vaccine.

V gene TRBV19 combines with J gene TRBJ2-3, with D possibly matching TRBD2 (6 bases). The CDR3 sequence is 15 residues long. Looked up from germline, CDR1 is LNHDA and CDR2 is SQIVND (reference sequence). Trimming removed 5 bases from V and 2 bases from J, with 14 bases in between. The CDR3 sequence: CASSWGSGLTDTQYF. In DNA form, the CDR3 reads TGTGCCAGTAGTTGGGGTAGCGGCCTCACAGATACGCAGTATTTT.

For the CDR3, the DNA is TGTGCCAGCAGTTCTTACCAGTCGATAGGGCCGGACGGCTACACCTTC. Its translation: CASSSYQSIGPDGYTF. The J gene is TRBJ1-2, the V gene TRBV27, with D hard to call. Per the germline V gene, CDR1 is MNHEY and CDR2 is SMNVEV (reference sequence). Trimming took off 4 bases at V and 8 bases at J, with 23 bases between the two ends. The CDR3 sequence is 16 residues long.

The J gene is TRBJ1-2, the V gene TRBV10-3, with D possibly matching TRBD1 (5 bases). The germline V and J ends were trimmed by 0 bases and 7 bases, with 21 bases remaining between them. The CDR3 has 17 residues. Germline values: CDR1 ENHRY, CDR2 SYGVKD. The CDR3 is CAISESSGTQQRGGYTF. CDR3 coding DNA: TGTGCCATCAGTGAGTCTTCGGGAACGCAACAAAGGGGTGGCTACACCTTC.

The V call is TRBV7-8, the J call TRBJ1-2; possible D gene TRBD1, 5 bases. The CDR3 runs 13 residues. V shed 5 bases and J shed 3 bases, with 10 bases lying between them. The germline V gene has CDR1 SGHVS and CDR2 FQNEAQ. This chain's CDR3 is CASSGGTHYGYTF. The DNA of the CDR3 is TGTGCCAGCAGCGGGGGGACTCACTATGGCTACACCTTC.

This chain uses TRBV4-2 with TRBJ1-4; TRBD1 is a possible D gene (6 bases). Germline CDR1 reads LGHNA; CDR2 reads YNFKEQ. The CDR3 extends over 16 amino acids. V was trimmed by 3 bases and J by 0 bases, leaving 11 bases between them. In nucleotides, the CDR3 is TGTGCCAGCAGCCAGGTTTGGACAGCAACTAATGAAAAACTGTTTTTT. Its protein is CASSQVWTATNEKLFF.

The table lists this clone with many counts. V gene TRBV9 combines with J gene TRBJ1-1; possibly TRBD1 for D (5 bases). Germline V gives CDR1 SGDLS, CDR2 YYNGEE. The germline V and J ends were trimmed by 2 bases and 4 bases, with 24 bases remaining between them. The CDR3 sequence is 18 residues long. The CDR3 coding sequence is TGTGCCAGCAGCGTGGGGCCCGCGAGGATAGGGTCGAGCACTGAAGCTTTCTTT. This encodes CASSVGPARIGSSTEAFF.

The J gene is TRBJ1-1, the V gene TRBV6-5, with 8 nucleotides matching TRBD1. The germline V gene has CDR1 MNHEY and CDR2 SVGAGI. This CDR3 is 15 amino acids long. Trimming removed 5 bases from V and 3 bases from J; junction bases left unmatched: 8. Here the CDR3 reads CASSLDRGADTEAFF. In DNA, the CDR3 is TGTGCCAGCAGTCTTGACAGGGGCGCGGACACTGAAGCTTTCTTT.

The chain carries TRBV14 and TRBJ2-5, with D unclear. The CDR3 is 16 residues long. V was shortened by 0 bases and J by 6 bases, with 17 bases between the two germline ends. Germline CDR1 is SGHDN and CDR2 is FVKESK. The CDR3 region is CASSQEITDWGKTQYF. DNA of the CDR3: TGTGCCAGCAGCCAAGAAATAACCGATTGGGGAAAGACCCAGTACTTC.

CDR3 nucleotide sequence: TGTGCCAGCAGCAAAGCGTGTTTGGGCTACACCTTC. Its protein is CASSKACLGYTF. The rearrangement links TRBV21-1 to TRBJ1-2. TRBV21-1 is reported as a pseudogene. CDR3 size: 12 residues.

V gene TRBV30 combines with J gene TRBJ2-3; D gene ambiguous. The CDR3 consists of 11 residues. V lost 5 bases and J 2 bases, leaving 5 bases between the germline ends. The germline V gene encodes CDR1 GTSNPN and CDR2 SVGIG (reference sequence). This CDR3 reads CAWEATDTQYF. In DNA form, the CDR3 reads TGTGCCTGGGAAGCCACAGATACGCAGTATTTT.

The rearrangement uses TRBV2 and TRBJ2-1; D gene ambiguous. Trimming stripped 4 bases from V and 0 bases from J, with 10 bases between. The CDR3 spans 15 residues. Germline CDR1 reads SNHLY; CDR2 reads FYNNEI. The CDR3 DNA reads TGTGCCAGCAGTGTTGAAGACCCCTCCTACAATGAGCAGTTCTTC. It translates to CASSVEDPSYNEQFF.

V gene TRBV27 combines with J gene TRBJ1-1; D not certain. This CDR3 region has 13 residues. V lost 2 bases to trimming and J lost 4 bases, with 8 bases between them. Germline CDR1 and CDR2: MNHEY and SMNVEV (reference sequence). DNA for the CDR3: TGTGCCAGCAGTTTAATGAGTCGCACTGAAGCTTTCTTT. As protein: CASSLMSRTEAFF.

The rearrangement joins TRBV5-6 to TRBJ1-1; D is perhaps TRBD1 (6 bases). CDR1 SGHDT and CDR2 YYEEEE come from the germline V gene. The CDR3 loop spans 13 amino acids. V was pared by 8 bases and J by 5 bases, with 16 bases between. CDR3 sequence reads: CASSTGMGTEAFF. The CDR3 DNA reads TGTGCCAGTTCTACAGGGATGGGAACTGAAGCTTTCTTT.

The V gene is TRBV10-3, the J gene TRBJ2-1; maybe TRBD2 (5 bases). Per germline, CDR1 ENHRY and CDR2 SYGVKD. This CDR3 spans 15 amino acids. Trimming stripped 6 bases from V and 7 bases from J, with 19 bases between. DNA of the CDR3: TGTGCCATCAGCCCTCGACTACTCTCGGGGAATGAGCAGTTCTTC. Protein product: CAISPRLLSGNEQFF.

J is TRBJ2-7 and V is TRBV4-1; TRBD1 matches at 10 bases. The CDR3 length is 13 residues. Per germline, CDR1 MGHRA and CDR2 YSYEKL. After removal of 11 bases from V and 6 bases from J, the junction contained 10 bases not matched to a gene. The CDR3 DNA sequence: TGCGCCTCCAGGGGGACAGGGGAGTTCGAGCAGTACTTC. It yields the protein CASRGTGEFEQYF.

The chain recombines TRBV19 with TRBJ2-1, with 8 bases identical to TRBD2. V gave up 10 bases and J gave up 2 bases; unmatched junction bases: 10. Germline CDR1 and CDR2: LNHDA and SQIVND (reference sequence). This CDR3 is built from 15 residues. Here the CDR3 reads CATRSGANTYNEQFF. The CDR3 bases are TGTGCCACCCGTAGCGGGGCCAACACCTACAATGAGCAGTTCTTC.

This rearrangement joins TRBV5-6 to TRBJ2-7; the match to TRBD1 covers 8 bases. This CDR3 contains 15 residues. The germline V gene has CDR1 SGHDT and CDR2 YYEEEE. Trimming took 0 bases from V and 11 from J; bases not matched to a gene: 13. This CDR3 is CASSLDPPPQGAEYF. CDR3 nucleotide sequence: TGTGCCAGCAGCTTGGATCCCCCCCCGCAGGGGGCCGAGTACTTC.

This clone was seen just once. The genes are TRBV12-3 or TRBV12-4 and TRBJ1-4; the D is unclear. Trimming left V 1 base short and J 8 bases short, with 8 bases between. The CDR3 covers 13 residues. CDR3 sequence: CASSLGRLEKLFF. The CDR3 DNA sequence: TGTGCCAGCAGTTTAGGCAGGCTCGAAAAACTGTTTTTT.

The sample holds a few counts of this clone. The CDR3 bases are TGTGCCAGCAGCTACGCTCAGGGGCCCCAGCATTTT. Residues: CASSYAQGPQHF. The V and J genes are TRBV11-2 and TRBJ1-5, with D perhaps TRBD1 (5 bases). Germline CDR1 SGHAT, CDR2 FQNNGV. Trimming cost V 4 bases and J 9 bases, with 10 bases left between them. The CDR3 has 12 amino acids.

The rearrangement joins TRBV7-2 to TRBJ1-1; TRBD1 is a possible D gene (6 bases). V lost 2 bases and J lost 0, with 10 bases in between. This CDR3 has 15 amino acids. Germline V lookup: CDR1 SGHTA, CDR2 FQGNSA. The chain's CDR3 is CASSLMGGVNTEAFF. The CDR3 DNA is TGTGCCAGCAGCTTAATGGGGGGCGTGAACACTGAAGCTTTCTTT.

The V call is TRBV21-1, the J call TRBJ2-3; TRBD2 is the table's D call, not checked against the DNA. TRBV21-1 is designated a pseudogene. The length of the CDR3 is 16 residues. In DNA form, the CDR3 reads TGTGCCAGCAGCAAAGTCGAGGCGCACCGCACAGATACGCAGTATTTT. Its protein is CASSKVEAHRTDTQYF.